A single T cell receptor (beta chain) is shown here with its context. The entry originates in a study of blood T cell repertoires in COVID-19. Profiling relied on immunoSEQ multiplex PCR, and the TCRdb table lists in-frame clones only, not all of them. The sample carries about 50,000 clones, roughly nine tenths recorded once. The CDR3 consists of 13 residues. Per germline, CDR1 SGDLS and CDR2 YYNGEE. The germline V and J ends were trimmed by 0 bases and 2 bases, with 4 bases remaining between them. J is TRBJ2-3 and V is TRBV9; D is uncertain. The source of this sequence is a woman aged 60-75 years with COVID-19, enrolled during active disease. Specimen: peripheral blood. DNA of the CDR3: TGTGCCAGCAGCGTAGTCTTCACAGATACGCAGTATTTT. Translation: CASSVVFTDTQYF.